Listed below are T cell receptor beta chains from one sample, sequenced in a study of blood T cell repertoires in COVID-19. Assay: immunoSEQ multiplex PCR; the TCRdb copy retains only in-frame clones and omits some. The repertoire holds about 67,000 clones, with roughly 73% as singletons. The specimen was peripheral blood. Source of these receptors: a woman aged 55-69 years with acute or convalescent COVID-19. Each CDR3 is given with its conserved first and last residue. D genes are given only for firm matches. Rows give clone size only sometimes, using once, few, many, or a class for an expanded clone.

clone_size	v_call	j_call	cdr3_length	d_call	cdr3_nt	cdr3_aa
few	TRBV5-1	TRBJ1-4	14	TRBD1	TGCGCCAGCAGCTTGGACAGGGGAATCGAAAAACTGTTTTTT	CASSLDRGIEKLFF
.	TRBV7-3	TRBJ1-1	19	TRBD1	TGTGCCAGCAGCCAACAACCGACTCGGAGACAGGGGGTAAACACTGAAGCTTTCTTT	CASSQQPTRRQGVNTEAFF
once	TRBV7-2	TRBJ2-1	15	TRBD2	TGTGCCAGCAGCCCGGGACTAGCGGGGGTCGGTGAGCAGTTCTTC	CASSPGLAGVGEQFF
.	TRBV5-1	TRBJ2-7	15	TRBD2	TGCGCCAGTGTCGAATTCCCACTAGCGGGTTATGAGCAGTACTTC	CASVEFPLAGYEQYF
.	TRBV3-1/TRBV3-2	TRBJ2-1	16	TRBD1	TGTGCCAGCAGCCAGGCGACAGGGGGCGCAGGCAATGAGCAGTTCTTC	CASSQATGGAGNEQFF
once	TRBV11-2	TRBJ2-2	15	TRBD1	TGTGCCAGCAGCTTCAGGGGGACAGACACCGGGGAGCTGTTTTTT	CASSFRGTDTGELFF
.	TRBV7-2	TRBJ2-7	14	.	TGTGCCAGCAGGGCGGGTGGCAGCTCCTACGAGCAGTACTTC	CASRAGGSSYEQYF
.	TRBV3-1/TRBV3-2	TRBJ1-6	15	TRBD1	TGTGCCAGCAGCCAAAGGGACAGGGCAGGGTCACCCCTCCACTTT	CASSQRDRAGSPLHF
.	TRBV9	TRBJ1-1	14	.	TGTGCCAGCAGCGTAGTTGGGGGAGGGACTGAAGCTTTCTTT	CASSVVGGGTEAFF
.	TRBV7-2	TRBJ2-1	15	.	TGTGCCAGCAGCTTAAGTGGGGCCCAGTTCAATGAGCAGTTCTTC	CASSLSGAQFNEQFF
.	TRBV27	TRBJ1-5	13	TRBD1	TGTGCCAGCAGTGTGGACAGGGAGGTTTCCCAGCATTTT	CASSVDREVSQHF
.	TRBV25-1	TRBJ1-1	12	.	TGTGCCAGTATGGCCCCCAACACTGAAGCTTTCTTT	CASMAPNTEAFF
.	TRBV7-9	TRBJ2-2	13	.	TGTGCCAGCAGCTTCGTGTCTCCCGGGGAGCTGTTTTTT	CASSFVSPGELFF
.	TRBV18	TRBJ1-1	14	.	TGTGCCAGCTCCCCCGACAGACTGAACACTGAAGCTTTCTTT	CASSPDRLNTEAFF
.	TRBV6-4	TRBJ1-1	15	TRBD1	TGTGCCAGCAGTGCAGGGGGCGCGGGAAATACTGAAGCTTTCTTT	CASSAGGAGNTEAFF
.	TRBV7-8	TRBJ1-4	14	.	TGTGCCAGCAGGGCCGGAGGCGCTAATGAAAAACTGTTTTTT	CASRAGGANEKLFF
.	TRBV25-1	TRBJ2-1	16	TRBD1	TGTGCCAGCAGTACGCGGACAGGGGGCTCCTACAATGAGCAGTTCTTC	CASSTRTGGSYNEQFF
.	TRBV27	TRBJ2-2	13	.	TGTGCCAGCAGTTTTCCCTCTCGGGGGGAGCTGTTTTTT	CASSFPSRGELFF
.	TRBV2	TRBJ1-5	14	TRBD1	TGTGCCAGCAGTGCCGGACAGGGGGGTCAGCCCCAGCATTTT	CASSAGQGGQPQHF
.	TRBV19	TRBJ1-1	12	TRBD1	TGTGCCAGTAGCGACAGGGGGCTTGGGGCTTTCTTT	CASSDRGLGAFF
.	TRBV27	TRBJ1-1	14	.	TGTGCCAGCAGCCACGCTACGAGGAACACTGAAGCTTTCTTT	CASSHATRNTEAFF
.	TRBV9	TRBJ2-7	14	.	TGTGCCAGCAGCGTAGAGGACAGCCCCTACGAGCAGTACTTC	CASSVEDSPYEQYF
.	TRBV2	TRBJ1-2	14	.	TGTGCCAGCAGGGACCAACAGGGTTCTTATGGCTACACCTTC	CASRDQQGSYGYTF
.	TRBV9	TRBJ1-1	16	TRBD1	TGTGCCAGCAGCGTAGGAGGGACAGGGGGCACCACTGAAGCTTTCTTT	CASSVGGTGGTTEAFF
few	TRBV28	TRBJ1-1	14	TRBD1	TGTGCCAGCAGTTTGTACAGGGGGCGTACTGAAGCTTTCTTT	CASSLYRGRTEAFF
.	TRBV27	TRBJ2-7	16	TRBD2	TGTGCCAGCAGTTTACGGCTAGCGGGGGGGCCGGGCGAGCAGTACTTC	CASSLRLAGGPGEQYF
.	TRBV19	TRBJ1-1	13	.	TGTGCCAGTAGTATAAACTTGAACACTGAAGCTTTCTTT	CASSINLNTEAFF
.	TRBV2	TRBJ2-3	15	TRBD1	TGTGCCAGCAGTGAGGTTGGGACAGACACAGATACGCAGTATTTT	CASSEVGTDTDTQYF
.	TRBV7-2	TRBJ2-7	14	TRBD1	TGTGCCAGCAGCTCCGGACAGGGGATCTACGAGCAGTACTTC	CASSSGQGIYEQYF
.	TRBV3-1/TRBV3-2	TRBJ1-1	14	TRBD1	TGTGCCGACAAAAGGGGGACAGCGAACACTGAAGCTTTCTTT	CADKRGTANTEAFF
.	TRBV11-1	TRBJ1-2	11	.	TGTGCCAGCAGCTTGGGGCATGGCTACACCTTC	CASSLGHGYTF
.	TRBV5-1	TRBJ1-2	12	.	TGCGCCAGCAGTCCAGATAACTATGGCTACACCTTC	CASSPDNYGYTF
.	TRBV5-4	TRBJ1-2	16	TRBD1	TGTGCCAGCAGCTTACCACAGGGGACCGCTAACTATGGCTACACCTTC	CASSLPQGTANYGYTF
.	TRBV7-2	TRBJ2-1	18	TRBD2	TGTGCCAGCAGCTTAGCCGGACTAGCGGGGGTGTCCTACAATGAGCAGTTCTTC	CASSLAGLAGVSYNEQFF
.	TRBV13	TRBJ1-6	17	.	TGTGCCAGCAGGTTAGTCCCCCCGGGACATTTTAATTCACCCCTCCACTTT	CASRLVPPGHFNSPLHF
.	TRBV19	TRBJ2-1	15	.	TGTGCCAGTAGATCCTCGTCGAGGGGGGGCAATGAGCAGTTCTTC	CASRSSSRGGNEQFF
.	TRBV5-1	TRBJ2-2	17	TRBD2	TGCGCCAGCAGCTTGGGACATAGCGGGGGGAACACCGGGGAGCTGTTTTTT	CASSLGHSGGNTGELFF
.	TRBV2	TRBJ1-1	13	.	TGTGCCAGCACATCGACAGCAAACACTGAAGCTTTCTTT	CASTSTANTEAFF
.	TRBV7-2	TRBJ1-2	12	.	TGTGCCAGCAGGGTGTCTGAGAATGGCTACACCTTC	CASRVSENGYTF
few	TRBV19	TRBJ1-2	13	.	TGTGCCACCCAAACAGCTCAATCCTATGGCTACACCTTC	CATQTAQSYGYTF
once	TRBV5-5	TRBJ2-7	15	TRBD1	TGTGCCAGCAGCTTGCAAGGGGGCGATGCCTACGAGCAGTACTTC	CASSLQGGDAYEQYF
.	TRBV12-5	TRBJ1-5	14	.	TGTGCTAGTGGTTTACAGGGAGGCAATCAGCCCCAGCATTTT	CASGLQGGNQPQHF
many	TRBV3-1/TRBV3-2	TRBJ1-5	15	.	TGTGCCAGCAGCCAAGTCAGGGATAGCAATCAGCCCCAGCATTTT	CASSQVRDSNQPQHF
once	TRBV9	TRBJ1-2	15	.	TGTGCCAGCAGCGTAGACAGGGTAACTATGGGGGGCTACACCTTC	CASSVDRVTMGGYTF
few	TRBV28	TRBJ2-7	15	TRBD2	TGTGCCAGCAGGGGGACTAGCGGGGGCCCCTACGAGCAGTACTTC	CASRGTSGGPYEQYF
.	TRBV4-3	TRBJ2-7	18	TRBD1	TGCGCCAGCAGCCAAGACAGGATGGGACAGGGGACCTACTACGAGCAGTACTTC	CASSQDRMGQGTYYEQYF
.	TRBV7-2	TRBJ2-1	15	TRBD1	TGTGCCAGCAGCTTGGGACAGGGGGCCTACAATGAGCAGTTCTTC	CASSLGQGAYNEQFF
.	TRBV7-9	TRBJ1-1	12	.	TGTGCCAGCAGCTCCCGGGAAGGTGAAGCTTTCTTT	CASSSREGEAFF
.	TRBV4-1	TRBJ1-5	16	.	TGCGCCAGCAGCCAAGAGAGTTACAGTCCGGATCAGCCCCAGCATTTT	CASSQESYSPDQPQHF
.	TRBV21-1	TRBJ2-7	10	.	TGTGCCAGCAGCTCGGACAGGCGCCGTTTC	CASSSDRRRF
.	TRBV12-3/TRBV12-4	TRBJ1-5	13	.	TGTGCCAGCAGTTTTTCCCCAACCAGGCCCCAGCATTTT	CASSFSPTRPQHF
.	TRBV18	TRBJ2-7	15	.	TGTGCCAGCTCACCAGGCGGCAGGGGAACCTACGAGCAGTACTTC	CASSPGGRGTYEQYF
once	TRBV7-9	TRBJ2-4	13	TRBD1	TGTGCCAGCTCCGGACAGGGGGGAGGAATTCAGTACTTC	CASSGQGGGIQYF
.	TRBV5-1	TRBJ1-1	15	.	TGCGCCAGCAGCTTGGATCACTCGGTGAACACTGAAGCTTTCTTT	CASSLDHSVNTEAFF
few	TRBV4-3	TRBJ1-4	17	TRBD1	TGCGCCAGCAGCCAAGGTTGGACAGGGTTGACTAATGAAAAACTGTTTTTT	CASSQGWTGLTNEKLFF
.	TRBV14	TRBJ1-4	17	TRBD1	TGTGCCAGCAGCCAAAGGGCCGGGACAGCCGCTAATGAAAAACTGTTTTTT	CASSQRAGTAANEKLFF
.	TRBV12-3/TRBV12-4	TRBJ1-4	13	.	TGTGCCAGCAGTCGGTCAACTAATGAAAAACTGTTTTTT	CASSRSTNEKLFF